The rows below give T cell receptor beta chains drawn from one sample of a study of T cells in Graves' hyperthyroidism and ophthalmopathy. TCRdb processed the multiplex PCR reads anew with MiXCR; each CDR3 protein has one entry. The sample consists of 300,000 to 450,000 distinct CDR3 sequences, approximately 25% of them appearing once. Sequenced material: blood. These receptors were taken from a man between 50 and 59 years old with Graves' hyperthyroidism. Each CDR3 is given with its conserved first and last residue. The D gene is left open where the match is weak. Part of the rows lack a size; the others show once, few, many or a class for expanded clones.

clone_size,v_call,d_call,j_call,cdr3_nt,cdr3_aa
NA,TRBV6-1,NA,TRBJ1-5,TGTGCCAGCAGTGAAGCATCAGCGGGGAATCAGCCCCAGCATTTT,CASSEASAGNQPQHF
few,TRBV5-1,NA,TRBJ2-5,TGCGCCAGCAGCCAGGGGAACCAAGAGACCCAGTACTTC,CASSQGNQETQYF
NA,TRBV6-1,TRBD1,TRBJ2-4,TGTGCCAGCAGTGATCCGGGACAGAGCAAAAACATTCAGTACTTC,CASSDPGQSKNIQYF
NA,TRBV4-2,NA,TRBJ2-2,TGTGCCAGCAGCCAAGAACCCCCCTCGGGTAGTACACCGTTCCCAGGTCCGGAGCTGTTTTTT,CASSQEPPSGSTPFPGPELFF
NA,TRBV4-2,TRBD1,TRBJ1-2,TGTGCCAGCAGCCAAACACAGGGGGGCTATGGCTACACCTTC,CASSQTQGGYGYTF
many,TRBV5-1,NA,TRBJ2-2,TGCGCCAGCAGGGATCCTCGGGGGACGAACACCGGGGAGCTGTTTTTT,CASRDPRGTNTGELFF
NA,TRBV20-1,TRBD1,TRBJ1-1,TGCAGTACCGGACAGGGTGGAACTGAAGCTTTCTTT,CSTGQGGTEAFF
few,TRBV7-9,TRBD1,TRBJ1-1,TGTGCCAGCAGCGAGTACAGGGGGCGCGGCGACACTGAAGCTTTCTTT,CASSEYRGRGDTEAFF
few,TRBV20-1,NA,TRBJ2-7,TGCAGTGCTGCCGGGTCCTATATAGACGAGCAGTACTTC,CSAAGSYIDEQYF
NA,TRBV5-1,TRBD1,TRBJ1-2,TGCGCCAGCAGCTATAATGACAGGGGCGCCGGTGGGGGCTACACCTTC,CASSYNDRGAGGGYTF
few,TRBV7-9,NA,TRBJ2-7,TGTGCCAGCAGCTTATTAGTGCGTCGTGTGGACTACGAGCAGTACTTC,CASSLLVRRVDYEQYF
NA,TRBV28,TRBD1,TRBJ1-2,TGTGCCAGCAGAGTCGGGACAGGGAGCTATGGCTACACCTTC,CASRVGTGSYGYTF
NA,TRBV24-1,NA,TRBJ2-3,TGTGCCACCAGTGATCCGCGCGGCAGCGCAGATACGCAGTATTTT,CATSDPRGSADTQYF
few,TRBV5-1,NA,TRBJ1-1,TGCGCCAGCAGAATGACGGACTTAGAAGCTTTCTTT,CASRMTDLEAFF
few,TRBV12-3/TRBV12-4,TRBD2,TRBJ2-1,TGTGCCAGCAGTGAACTAGCGGGAGAATATAATGAGCAGTTCTTC,CASSELAGEYNEQFF
many,TRBV6-1,TRBD2,TRBJ2-3,TGTGCCAGCAGTCTCCAAGGACTAGCGGGAGGGAGCACAGATACGCAGTATTTT,CASSLQGLAGGSTDTQYF
few,TRBV20-1,TRBD2,TRBJ2-3,TGCAGAGTATCCGCCGGGACTACCCGTGAGGATACGCAGTATTTT,CRVSAGTTREDTQYF
few,TRBV2,NA,TRBJ2-4,TGTGCCAGCAAGCCAGGGATCCTCGACATTCAGTACTTC,CASKPGILDIQYF
NA,TRBV11-3,TRBD2,TRBJ2-5,TGTGCCAGCAGCTTAGTCCTAGCGGGAGGAAAAGAGACCCAGTACTTC,CASSLVLAGGKETQYF
many,TRBV2,NA,TRBJ1-1,TGTGCCAGCAGTGGGCAGGGAGACACTGAAGCTTTCTTT,CASSGQGDTEAFF
few,TRBV20-1,TRBD2,TRBJ2-3,TGCAGTGCTAGAGATCTGACTAGCGGGAGCCCAGATACGCAGTATTTT,CSARDLTSGSPDTQYF
NA,TRBV20-1,NA,TRBJ1-2,TGCAGTGCTAGCACAGGGACCAACTATGGCTACACCTTC,CSASTGTNYGYTF
NA,TRBV29-1,NA,TRBJ2-4,TGCAGCGTTCTTATCGAAGACAAAAACATTCAGTACTTC,CSVLIEDKNIQYF
few,TRBV11-1,TRBD2,TRBJ2-7,TGTGCCAGCAGCTACAAACCGGGACTAGCAGTTGAGCAGTACTTC,CASSYKPGLAVEQYF
few,TRBV15,TRBD2,TRBJ2-1,TGTGCCACCAGCAGAGTGGGAGGGATAAACAATGAGCAGTTCTTC,CATSRVGGINNEQFF
many,TRBV27,NA,TRBJ1-5,TGTGCCAGCAGCCTGTCCGGCGGGCAGCCCCAGCATTTT,CASSLSGGQPQHF
NA,TRBV27,TRBD1,TRBJ2-7,TGTGCCAGCAGGGATTCTTGGGGGCTCGGACAGGGGGCACCCGGTGAGCAGTACTTC,CASRDSWGLGQGAPGEQYF
NA,TRBV6-5,TRBD2,TRBJ2-7,TGTGCCAGCAGTTACTCGGGACTAGCGGGAGACATATTTTCCTACGAGCAGTACTTC,CASSYSGLAGDIFSYEQYF
once,TRBV12-3/TRBV12-4,NA,TRBJ2-2,TGTGCCAGCAAAGGGGGGGAGGGTACCGGGGAGCTGTTTTTT,CASKGGEGTGELFF
NA,TRBV12-5,TRBD2,TRBJ2-7,TGTGCTAGTGGTTTCACTAGCGACTCCTACGAGCAGTACTTC,CASGFTSDSYEQYF
many,TRBV2,TRBD1,TRBJ2-4,TGTGCCAGCAACGGACAGGGTCAAAACATTCAGTACTTC,CASNGQGQNIQYF
many,TRBV20-1,TRBD1,TRBJ1-1,TGCAGTGCCTCCGACAGGGGCCTCAACACTGAAGCTTTCTTT,CSASDRGLNTEAFF
many,TRBV2,NA,TRBJ2-7,TGTGCCAGCAGAGCTACAGGGTTCTACGAGCAGTACTTC,CASRATGFYEQYF
NA,TRBV20-1,TRBD2,TRBJ2-1,TGCAGTGCTAGGCCCGCTAGCGGGAGCCCCAATGAGCAGTTCTTC,CSARPASGSPNEQFF
NA,TRBV12-3/TRBV12-4,NA,TRBJ2-7,TGTGCCAGCAGTTTAGTAACCTCGTCTCTCTACGAGCAGTACTTC,CASSLVTSSLYEQYF
once,TRBV10-1,TRBD1,TRBJ2-3,TGCGCCAGCAGCAATACAGGGGCCACAGATACGCAGTATTTT,CASSNTGATDTQYF
many,TRBV27,TRBD2,TRBJ2-1,TGTGCCAGCACCCCGGGACTAGGACTCTACAATGAGCAGTTCTTC,CASTPGLGLYNEQFF
many,TRBV20-1,NA,TRBJ2-3,TGCAGTGCTAGAGATCGGAGAACCACAGATACGCAGTATTTT,CSARDRRTTDTQYF
NA,TRBV7-3,NA,TRBJ2-3,TGTGCCAGCAGCTTATACTCTGAGGCTACGCAGTATTTT,CASSLYSEATQYF
NA,TRBV10-3,TRBD1,TRBJ1-1,TGTGCCATCATGCGGACAGGGAACACTGAAGCTTTCTTT,CAIMRTGNTEAFF